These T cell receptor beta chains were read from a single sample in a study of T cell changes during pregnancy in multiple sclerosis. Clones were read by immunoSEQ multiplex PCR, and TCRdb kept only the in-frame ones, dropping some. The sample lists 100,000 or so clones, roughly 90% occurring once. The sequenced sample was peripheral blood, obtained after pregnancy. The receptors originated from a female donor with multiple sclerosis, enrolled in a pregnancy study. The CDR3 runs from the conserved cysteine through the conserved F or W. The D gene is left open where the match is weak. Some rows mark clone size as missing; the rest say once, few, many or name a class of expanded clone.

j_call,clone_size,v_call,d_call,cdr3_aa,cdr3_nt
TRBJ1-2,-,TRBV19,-,CASRPSGSYYGYTF,TGTGCCAGTAGGCCCTCAGGGTCTTACTATGGCTACACCTTC
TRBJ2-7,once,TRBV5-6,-,CASSPISSSYEQYF,TGTGCCAGCAGCCCCATTAGTAGCTCCTACGAGCAGTACTTC
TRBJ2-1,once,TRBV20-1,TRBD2,CSANPRGWEFF,TGCAGTGCTAATCCGCGGGGGTGGGAGTTCTTC
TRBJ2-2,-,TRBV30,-,CACHRDTGELFF,TGTGCCTGTCACAGGGACACCGGGGAGCTGTTTTTT
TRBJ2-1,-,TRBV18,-,CASSPPFGYNEQFF,TGTGCCAGCTCACCACCGTTCGGGTACAATGAGCAGTTCTTC
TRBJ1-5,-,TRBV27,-,CASSLGRGGYSNQPQHF,TGTGCCAGCAGTTTAGGCCGGGGGGGATATAGCAATCAGCCCCAGCATTTT
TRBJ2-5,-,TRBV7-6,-,CASSFSDQGQTQYF,TGTGCCAGCAGCTTCTCGGACCAGGGGCAGACCCAGTACTTC
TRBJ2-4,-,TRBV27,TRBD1,CASGTGEWNIQYF,TGTGCCAGTGGGACAGGGGAATGGAACATTCAGTACTTC
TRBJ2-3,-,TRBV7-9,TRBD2,CASTHSSGGSTDTQYF,TGTGCCAGCACCCACTCTAGCGGGGGAAGCACAGATACGCAGTATTTT
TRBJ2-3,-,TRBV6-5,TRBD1,CASSVGQGSDTQYF,TGTGCCAGCAGTGTAGGACAGGGATCAGATACGCAGTATTTT
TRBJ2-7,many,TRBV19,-,CASSGVASYEQYF,TGTGCCAGTAGCGGGGTGGCCTCCTACGAGCAGTACTTC
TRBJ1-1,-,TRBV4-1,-,CASSQAPAGRNTEAFF,TGCGCCAGCAGCCAAGCCCCCGCGGGCCGGAACACTGAAGCTTTCTTT
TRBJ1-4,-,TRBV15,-,CATSRVGPDYEKLFF,TGTGCCACCAGCAGAGTTGGCCCAGACTATGAAAAACTGTTTTTT
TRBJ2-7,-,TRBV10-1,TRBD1,CAPKEVGEFGTGVAEQYF,TGCGCGCCGAAAGAGGTAGGGGAGTTCGGGACAGGGGTGGCCGAGCAGTACTTC
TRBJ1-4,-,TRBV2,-,CASSVIGEATNEKLFF,TGTGCCAGCAGTGTTATAGGGGAGGCAACTAATGAAAAACTGTTTTTT
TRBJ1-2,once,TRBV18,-,CASSPQQGPYGYTF,TGTGCCAGCTCACCACAGCAGGGGCCCTATGGCTACACCTTC
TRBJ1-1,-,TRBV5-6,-,CASSLPGSYTEAFF,TGTGCCAGCAGCTTACCGGGTAGCTACACTGAAGCTTTCTTT
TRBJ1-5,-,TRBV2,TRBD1,CASRGDRGRKPQHF,TGTGCCAGCAGGGGGGACAGGGGGCGTAAGCCCCAGCATTTT
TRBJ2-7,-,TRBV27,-,CASSLWRGTYEQYF,TGTGCCAGCAGTTTATGGCGGGGAACCTACGAGCAGTACTTC
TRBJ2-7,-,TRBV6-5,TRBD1,CASSPGTGNEQYF,TGTGCCAGCAGCCCCGGGACAGGGAACGAGCAGTACTTC
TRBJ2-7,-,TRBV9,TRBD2,CASSVGTSGFYEQYF,TGTGCCAGCAGCGTAGGGACTAGCGGGTTCTACGAGCAGTACTTC
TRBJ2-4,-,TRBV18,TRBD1,CASSPTGGNVNIQYF,TGTGCCAGCTCACCAACAGGGGGAAACGTAAACATTCAGTACTTC
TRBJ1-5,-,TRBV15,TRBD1,CATRRGLNQPQHF,TGTGCCACCAGAAGGGGGCTTAATCAGCCCCAGCATTTT
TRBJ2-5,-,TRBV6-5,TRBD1,CASRGQGITQYF,TGTGCCAGCAGGGGACAGGGAATTACCCAGTACTTC
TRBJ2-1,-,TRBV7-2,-,CASSLAGTSSYNEQFF,TGTGCCAGCAGCTTAGCGGGCACGTCGTCCTACAATGAGCAGTTCTTC
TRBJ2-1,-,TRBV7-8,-,CASSSRGTYNEQFF,TGTGCCAGCAGTTCACGGGGGACCTACAATGAGCAGTTCTTC
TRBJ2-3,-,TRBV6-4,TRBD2,CASSDSSGGGTDTQYF,TGTGCCAGCAGTGACTCAAGCGGGGGGGGCACAGATACGCAGTATTTT
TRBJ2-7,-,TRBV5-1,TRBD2,CASRWGAGGNYEQYF,TGCGCCAGCAGGTGGGGAGCGGGGGGCAACTACGAGCAGTACTTC
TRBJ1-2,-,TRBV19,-,CASNEGVVPNYGYTF,TGTGCCAGTAACGAGGGGGTAGTACCGAACTATGGCTACACCTTC
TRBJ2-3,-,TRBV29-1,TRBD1,CSVPGQTVDTQYF,TGCAGCGTGCCGGGACAGACAGTAGATACGCAGTATTTT
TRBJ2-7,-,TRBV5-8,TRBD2,CATLAAPGEQYF,TGTGCCACACTAGCGGCTCCTGGGGAGCAGTACTTC
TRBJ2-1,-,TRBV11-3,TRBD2,CASSLATSGDVNEQFF,TGTGCCAGCAGCTTGGCGACTAGCGGGGATGTGAATGAGCAGTTCTTC
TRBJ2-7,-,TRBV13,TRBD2,CASSQGLGRSYEQYF,TGTGCCAGCAGCCAGGGACTAGGGAGGTCCTACGAGCAGTACTTC
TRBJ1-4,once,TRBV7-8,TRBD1,CASSFGTGLTTNEKLFF,TGTGCCAGCAGCTTCGGGACAGGTCTAACAACTAATGAAAAACTGTTTTTT
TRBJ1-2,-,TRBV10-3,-,CAISESGVVYGYTF,TGTGCCATCAGTGAGTCTGGAGTTGTCTATGGCTACACCTTC
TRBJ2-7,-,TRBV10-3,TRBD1,CAIRDRVNYEQYF,TGTGCCATCAGGGACAGGGTCAACTACGAGCAGTACTTC
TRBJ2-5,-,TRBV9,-,CASSPEGVRETQYF,TGTGCCAGCAGCCCAGAGGGGGTTCGGGAGACCCAGTACTTC
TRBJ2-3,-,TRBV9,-,CASSVASPTDTQYF,TGTGCCAGCAGCGTAGCTAGCCCCACAGATACGCAGTATTTT
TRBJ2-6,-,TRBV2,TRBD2,CASRVTRGAGGPFLANVLTF,TGTGCCAGCAGGGTTACCCGAGGAGCGGGGGGGCCCTTTTTGGCCAACGTCCTGACTTTC
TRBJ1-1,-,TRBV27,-,CASSAEVPRTEAFF,TGTGCCAGCTCTGCGGAGGTTCCGCGCACTGAAGCTTTCTTT
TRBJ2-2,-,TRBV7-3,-,CASSSTGELFF,TGTGCCAGCAGCTCGACCGGGGAGCTGTTTTTT
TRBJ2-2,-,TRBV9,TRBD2,CASSPQAGLAPGELFF,TGTGCCAGCAGCCCCCAAGCGGGACTAGCGCCCGGGGAGCTGTTTTTT
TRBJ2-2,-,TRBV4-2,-,CASSLHTTGELFF,TGTGCCAGCAGCCTCCATACAACCGGGGAGCTGTTTTTT
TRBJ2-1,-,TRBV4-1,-,CASSHLIRGNEQFF,TGCGCCAGCAGCCACCTAATAAGGGGAAATGAGCAGTTCTTC
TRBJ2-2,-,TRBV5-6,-,CASSYDRSNTGELFF,TGTGCCAGCAGCTATGACAGGTCGAACACCGGGGAGCTGTTTTTT
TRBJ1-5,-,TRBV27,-,CASSLSGASNQPQHF,TGTGCCAGCAGTTTATCAGGGGCTAGCAATCAGCCCCAGCATTTT
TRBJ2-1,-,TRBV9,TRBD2,CASSVLAGGTYNEQFF,TGTGCCAGCAGCGTCTTAGCGGGGGGCACCTACAATGAGCAGTTCTTC
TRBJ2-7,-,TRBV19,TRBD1,CASKRDRDTYEQYF,TGTGCCAGTAAAAGGGACAGGGATACCTACGAGCAGTACTTC
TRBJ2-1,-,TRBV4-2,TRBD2,CASSSRLAGSYNEQFF,TGTGCCAGCAGCTCCCGACTAGCGGGTTCCTACAATGAGCAGTTCTTC